The clone carrying this T cell receptor (beta chain) was seen just once. Its matching antigen is unknown. Measured with immunoSEQ multiplex PCR; TCRdb has only the in-frame clones, and not every one. The sample has tens of thousands of clones, 85% to 90% seen once; the top ten hold 2.1%. The entry originates in a study of chemoradiotherapy in HPV16-positive cancers. Overall study results and limits: HPV-responsive T-cell expansion during chemoradiotherapy was linked to improved recurrence-free survival in HPV16-positive patients.

The CDR3 sequence is 14 residues long. Germline loops: CDR1 LGHNA, CDR2 YSLEER. Trimming removed 0 bases from V and 4 bases from J, with 7 bases in between. The sequencing used blood, collected from a patient who underwent chemoradiotherapy. The sequence was collected from a human donor with HPV-associated anogenital cancer. This chain joins TRBV4-3 and TRBJ1-3; D gene uncertain. Here the CDR3 reads CASSQDSQGNTIYF. The DNA for the CDR3 is TGCGCCAGCAGCCAAGATAGCCAGGGAAACACCATATATTTT.